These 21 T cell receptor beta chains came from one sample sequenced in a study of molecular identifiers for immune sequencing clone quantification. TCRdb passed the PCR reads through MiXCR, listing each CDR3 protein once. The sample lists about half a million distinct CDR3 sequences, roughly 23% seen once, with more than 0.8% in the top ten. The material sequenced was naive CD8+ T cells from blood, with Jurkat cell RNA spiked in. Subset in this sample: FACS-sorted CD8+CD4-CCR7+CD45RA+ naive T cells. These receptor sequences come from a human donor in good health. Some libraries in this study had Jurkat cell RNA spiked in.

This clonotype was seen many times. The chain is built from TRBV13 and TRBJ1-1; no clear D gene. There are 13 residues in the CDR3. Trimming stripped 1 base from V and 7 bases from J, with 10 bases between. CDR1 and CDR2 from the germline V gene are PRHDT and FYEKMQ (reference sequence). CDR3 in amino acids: CASSLDGVSEAFF. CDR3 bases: TGTGCCAGCAGCTTAGACGGAGTTAGTGAAGCTTTCTTT.

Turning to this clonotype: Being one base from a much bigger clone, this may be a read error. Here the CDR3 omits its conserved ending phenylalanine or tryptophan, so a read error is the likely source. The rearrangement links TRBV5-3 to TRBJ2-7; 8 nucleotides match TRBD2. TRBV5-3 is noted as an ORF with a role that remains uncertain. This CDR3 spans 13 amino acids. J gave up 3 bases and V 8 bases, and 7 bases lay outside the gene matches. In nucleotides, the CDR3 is TGTGCCAGCAGCGGGGGACTAGACTACGAGCAGTACCTC. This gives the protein CASSGGLDYEQYL.

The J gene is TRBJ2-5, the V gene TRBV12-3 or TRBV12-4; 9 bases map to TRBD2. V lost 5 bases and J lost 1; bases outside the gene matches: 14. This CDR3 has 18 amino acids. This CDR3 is CASSPGGWSSGAQETQYF. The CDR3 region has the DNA TGTGCCAGCAGTCCAGGGGGGTGGTCTAGCGGGGCCCAAGAGACCCAGTACTTC.

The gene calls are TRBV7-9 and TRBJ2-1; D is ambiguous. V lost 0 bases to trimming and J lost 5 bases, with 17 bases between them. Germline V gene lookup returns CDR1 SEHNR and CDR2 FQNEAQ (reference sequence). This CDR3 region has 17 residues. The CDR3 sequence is CASSLAQTYLSNNEQFF. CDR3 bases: TGTGCCAGCAGCTTAGCCCAGACGTACCTATCGAACAATGAGCAGTTCTTC.

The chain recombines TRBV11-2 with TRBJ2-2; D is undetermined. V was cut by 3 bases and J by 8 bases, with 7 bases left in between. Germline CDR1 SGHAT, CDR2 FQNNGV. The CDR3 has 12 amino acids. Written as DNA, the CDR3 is TGTGCCAGCAGCTTCAAGTTTGGGGAGCTGTTTTTT. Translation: CASSFKFGELFF.

In DNA, the CDR3 is TGTGCCAGCAGTTATCATTGGGCTAGCGGGTCCATAACCATTTACAATGAGCAGTTCTTC. Amino acid sequence: CASSYHWASGSITIYNEQFF. The chain is built from TRBV6-2 or TRBV6-3 and TRBJ2-1; 8 nucleotides line up with TRBD2. CDR3 length equals 20 residues. After removal of 3 bases from V and 4 bases from J, the junction contained 20 bases not matched to a gene. Germline V CDR1 and CDR2: MNHEY, SVGEGT.

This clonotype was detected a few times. CDR3 sequence (DNA): TGTGCCAGCACCACGGTTATGAACACTGAAGCTTTCTTT. It yields the protein CASTTVMNTEAFF. V gene TRBV6-2 or TRBV6-3 combines with J gene TRBJ1-1; D unclear. V lost 7 bases and J lost 0, with 9 bases in between. Looked up from germline, CDR1 is MNHEY and CDR2 is SVGEGT. CDR3 length: 13 amino acids.

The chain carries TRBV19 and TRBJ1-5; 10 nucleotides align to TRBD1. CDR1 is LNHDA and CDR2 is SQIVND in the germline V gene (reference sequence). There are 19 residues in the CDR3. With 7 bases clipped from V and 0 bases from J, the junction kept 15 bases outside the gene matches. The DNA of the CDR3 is TGTGCCAGTACCTCACAGGACAGGGGGAGTATCTATAGCAATCAGCCCCAGCATTTT. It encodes CASTSQDRGSIYSNQPQHF.

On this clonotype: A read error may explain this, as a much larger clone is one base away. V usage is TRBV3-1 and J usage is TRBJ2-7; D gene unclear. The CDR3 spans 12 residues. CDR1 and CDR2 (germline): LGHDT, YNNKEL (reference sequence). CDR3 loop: CVSSRDLYEQYF. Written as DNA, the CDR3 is TGTGTCAGCAGCCGCGACTTGTACGAGCAGTACTTC.

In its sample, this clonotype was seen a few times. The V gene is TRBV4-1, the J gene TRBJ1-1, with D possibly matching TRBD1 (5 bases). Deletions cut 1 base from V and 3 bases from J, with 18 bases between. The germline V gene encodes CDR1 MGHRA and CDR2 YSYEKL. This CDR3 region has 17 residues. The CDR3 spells CASSQGQGTWGDTEAFF. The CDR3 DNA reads TGCGCCAGCAGCCAAGGGCAGGGAACCTGGGGGGACACTGAAGCTTTCTTT.

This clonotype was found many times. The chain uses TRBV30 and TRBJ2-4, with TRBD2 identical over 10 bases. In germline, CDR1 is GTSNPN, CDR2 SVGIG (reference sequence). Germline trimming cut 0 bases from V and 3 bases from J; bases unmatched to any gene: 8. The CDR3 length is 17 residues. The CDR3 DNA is TGTGCCTGGAGTGTAATACTAGCGGGAAGGTTCAAAAACATTCAGTACTTC. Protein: CAWSVILAGRFKNIQYF.

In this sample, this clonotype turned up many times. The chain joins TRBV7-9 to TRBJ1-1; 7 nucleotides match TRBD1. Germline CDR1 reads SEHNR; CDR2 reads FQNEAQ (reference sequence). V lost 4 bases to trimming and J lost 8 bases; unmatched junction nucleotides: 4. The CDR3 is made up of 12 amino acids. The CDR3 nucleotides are TGTGCCAGCAGCTCACCAGGGGGAGAAGCTTTCTTT. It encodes CASSSPGGEAFF.

CDR3: CASSIFNRDNEKLFF. The CDR3 DNA sequence: TGTGCCAGCTCCATCTTTAACCGGGACAATGAAAAACTGTTTTTT. The chain has TRBV12-3 or TRBV12-4 and TRBJ1-4; possibly TRBD1 for D (5 bases). Trimming took 8 bases from V and 5 from J, leaving 18 bases between them. The CDR3 runs to 15 residues.

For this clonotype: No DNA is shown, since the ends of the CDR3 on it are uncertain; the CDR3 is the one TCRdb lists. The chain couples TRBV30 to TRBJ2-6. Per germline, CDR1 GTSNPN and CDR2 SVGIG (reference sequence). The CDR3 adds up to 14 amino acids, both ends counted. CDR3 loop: CAWSVGAGANVPTF.

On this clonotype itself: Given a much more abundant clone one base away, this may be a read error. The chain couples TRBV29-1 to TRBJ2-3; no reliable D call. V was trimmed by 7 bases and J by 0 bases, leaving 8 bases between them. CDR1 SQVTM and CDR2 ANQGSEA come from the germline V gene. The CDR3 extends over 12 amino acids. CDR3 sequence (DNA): TGCAGCGCTTTTAGTAGCACAGATACGCAGTATTTT. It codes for CSAFSSTDTQYF.

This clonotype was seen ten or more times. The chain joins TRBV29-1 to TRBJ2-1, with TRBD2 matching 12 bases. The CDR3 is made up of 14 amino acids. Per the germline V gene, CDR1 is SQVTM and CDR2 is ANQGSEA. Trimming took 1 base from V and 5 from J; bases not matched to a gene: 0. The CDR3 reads CSVEGLAGDNEQFF. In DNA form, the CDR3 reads TGCAGCGTTGAAGGACTAGCGGGAGACAATGAGCAGTTCTTC.

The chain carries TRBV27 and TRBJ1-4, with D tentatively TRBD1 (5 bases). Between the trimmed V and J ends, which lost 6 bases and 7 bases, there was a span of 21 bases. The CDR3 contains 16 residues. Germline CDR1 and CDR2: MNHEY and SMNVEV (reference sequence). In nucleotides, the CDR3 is TGTGCCAGCAGCACGGCGCGGACACTGAAACTTGAAAAACTGTTTTTT. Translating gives CASSTARTLKLEKLFF.

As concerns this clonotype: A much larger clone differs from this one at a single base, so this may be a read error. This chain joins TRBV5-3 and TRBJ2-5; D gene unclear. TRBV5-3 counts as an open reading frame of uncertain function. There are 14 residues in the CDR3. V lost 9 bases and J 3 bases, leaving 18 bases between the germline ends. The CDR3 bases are TGTGCCAACAGCGTAAGCGAAAACGAAGAGACCCAGTACTTC. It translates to CANSVSENEETQYF.

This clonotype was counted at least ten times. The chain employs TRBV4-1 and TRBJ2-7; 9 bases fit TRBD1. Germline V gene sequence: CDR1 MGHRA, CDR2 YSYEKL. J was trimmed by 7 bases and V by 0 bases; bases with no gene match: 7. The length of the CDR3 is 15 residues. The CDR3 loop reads CASSQERTGALEQYF. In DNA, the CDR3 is TGCGCCAGCAGCCAAGAACGGACAGGGGCTTTGGAGCAGTACTTC.

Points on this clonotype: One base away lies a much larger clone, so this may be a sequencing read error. The CDR3 loop reads CASVTGGNTEAFF. The CDR3 region has the DNA TGTGCCTCAGTGACAGGGGGCAACACTGAAGCTTTCTTT. This chain links TRBV19 with TRBJ1-1; TRBD1 agrees at 10 bases. V shed 11 bases, J shed 2 bases, and the junction held 5 bases outside the gene matches. The germline V gene encodes CDR1 LNHDA and CDR2 SQIVND (reference sequence). The CDR3 has 13 residues.

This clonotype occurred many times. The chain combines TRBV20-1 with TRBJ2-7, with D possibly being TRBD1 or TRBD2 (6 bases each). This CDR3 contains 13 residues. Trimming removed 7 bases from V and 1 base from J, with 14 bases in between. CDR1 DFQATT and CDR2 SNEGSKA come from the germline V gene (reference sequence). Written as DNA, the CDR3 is TGCAGTGTCGTTCCGGGGGCGTCCTACGAGCAGTACTTC. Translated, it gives CSVVPGASYEQYF.